What follows are 32 T cell receptor beta chains derived from one specimen sequenced in a study of tumor-infiltrating lymphocytes in primary liver carcinoma. A primer in the constant region served to generate TCR beta cDNA from 500 to 600 ng of total RNA. Libraries for TCR beta were built through three nested multiplex PCR rounds, which together made up a slightly modified ARM-PCR procedure. In the first two PCR rounds, TRBV1-TRBV30 forward primers were paired with a C-beta reverse primer, and each round lasted around 10 cycles. Each CDR3 protein gets one entry after TCRdb re-called the multiplex PCR reads with MiXCR. The sample consists of about 320,000 distinct CDR3 sequences, 65% of them appearing once. RNA isolated from unsorted whole blood supplied the blood RNA, with germline DNA also extracted. The specimen sequenced was peripheral blood. The origin of the receptors is a man aged 40-50 years with primary liver carcinoma and hepatitis B virus infection.

CDR3 loop: CASSYVGGLVVNNEQFF. In nucleotides, the CDR3 is TGTGCCAGCAGTTACGTTGGGGGACTAGTGGTTAACAATGAGCAGTTCTTC. The V call is TRBV6-6, the J call TRBJ2-1; the match to TRBD2 covers 8 bases. The germline gives CDR1 MNHNY, CDR2 SVGAGI (reference sequence). The CDR3 is 17 residues long. The V segment lost 2 bases and the J segment 5 bases; nucleotides outside the gene matches: 11.

The chain couples TRBV18 to TRBJ2-7, with no clear D. The CDR3 runs 14 residues. V lost 1 base and J lost 0, with 7 bases in between. The germline V gene encodes CDR1 KGHSH and CDR2 LQKENI. CDR3 amino acids: CASSPQGSSYEQYF. In DNA, the CDR3 is TGTGCCAGCTCACCACAGGGTAGCTCCTACGAGCAGTACTTC.

This clonotype has a count of ten or more. This chain connects TRBV29-1 to TRBJ2-1; 8 positions agree with TRBD1. V lost 0 bases, J lost 16 bases, and 8 bases stayed unmatched. Germline CDR1 reads SQVTM; CDR2 reads ANQGSEA. CDR3 length: 12 amino acids. The CDR3 coding sequence is TGCAGCGTTGAAGATCAGGGCAGGGGGCTTTTCTTC. Amino acid sequence: CSVEDQGRGLFF.

On this clonotype itself: Since a much larger clone is just one base distant, this may be a read error. The CDR3 does not end in the conserved phenylalanine or tryptophan, so this is likely a read error. This chain joins TRBV12-3 or TRBV12-4 and TRBJ2-3; D is possibly TRBD2 (6 bases). V was shortened by 6 bases and J by 8 bases, with 27 bases between the two germline ends. The CDR3 contains 17 residues. CDR3 protein: CASRRTPSDTRVGTQYL. DNA for the CDR3: TGTGCCAGCAGAAGAACACCTAGCGATACCCGGGTGGGTACGCAGTATCTT.

The table lists this clonotype with many counts. The chain joins TRBV4-2 to TRBJ2-7; 8 bases are a match to TRBD2. The V and J ends lost 0 bases and 5 bases, in that order; junction bases with no gene match: 3. Germline assignment: CDR1 LGHNA and CDR2 YNFKEQ. CDR3 length equals 14 residues. In DNA form, the CDR3 reads TGTGCCAGCAGCCAAGATCGGGGGGGTAACGAGCAGTACTTC. Amino acids: CASSQDRGGNEQYF.

Regarding this clonotype: Since the CDR3 does not end with the conserved phenylalanine or tryptophan, this likely comes from a read error. The chain carries TRBV6-6 and TRBJ1-3; D is possibly TRBD1 (5 bases). This CDR3 has 13 residues. Germline V gene lookup returns CDR1 MNHNY and CDR2 SVGAGI (reference sequence). The V and J ends lost 10 bases and 2 bases respectively, with 12 bases between them. CDR3 DNA sequence: TGTGCCACCCGGGACGGCCCTGGAAACACCATATATTAT. Amino acids: CATRDGPGNTIYY.

The chain employs TRBV14 and TRBJ1-2; 7 bases fit TRBD1. V shed 3 bases, J shed 3 bases, and the junction held 7 bases outside the gene matches. From germline, CDR1 is SGHDN and CDR2 FVKESK. CDR3 length: 15 amino acids. As DNA, the CDR3 is TGTGCCAGCAGCCAGATCAGGGGGAAGGACTATGGCTACACCTTC. As protein: CASSQIRGKDYGYTF.

The chain has TRBV11-3 and TRBJ1-1; D not resolved. With 11 bases removed from V and 4 bases from J, the gap between germline ends came to 17 bases. This CDR3 is built from 13 residues. CDR1 and CDR2 from the germline V gene are SGHNT and YENEEA. The CDR3 DNA reads TGTGCCGGCGGCTTAGAGATGGGCACTGAAGCTTTCTTT. This gives the protein CAGGLEMGTEAFF.

This clonotype was picked up many times. The chain has TRBV12-3 or TRBV12-4 and TRBJ2-2; D gene unclear. Trimming left V 6 bases short and J 4 bases short, with 9 bases between. This CDR3 is 13 amino acids long. As DNA, the CDR3 is TGTGCCAGCAGCAATCATGGCACCGGGGAGCTGTTTTTT. It codes for CASSNHGTGELFF.

On this clonotype itself: Germline is not matched at one junction end, which may reflect a read error. CDR3 DNA: TGTTCCAGCACCCCCTCTTGGGGGAGTCACGAGACCCAGTACTTC. It is translated as CSSTPSWGSHETQYF. The V and J genes are TRBV6-1 and TRBJ2-5, with D perhaps assigned TRBD1 or TRBD2 (5 bases each). The CDR3 length is 15 residues. Germline CDR1 is MNHNS and CDR2 is SASEGT.

As regards this clonotype: This may arise from a read error, as a much more abundant clone is one base away. This chain joins TRBV10-2 and TRBJ2-3; 10 bases are a match to TRBD2. This CDR3 contains 16 residues. Germline CDR1 is WSHSY and CDR2 is SAAADI. V was pared by 6 bases and J by 4 bases, with 10 bases of the junction left unmatched. DNA of the CDR3: TGCGCCAGCAGAAGGACTAGCGGAGCTAGCTCAGATACGCAGTATTTT. Amino acid sequence: CASRRTSGASSDTQYF.

This clonotype was detected only once. The genes are TRBV5-1 and TRBJ2-1; a weak D match, TRBD2 (6 bases). Trimming cost V 6 bases and J 7 bases, with 23 bases left between them. Germline-derived CDR1 and CDR2 are SGHRS and YFSETQ. The CDR3 is 16 amino acids. DNA for the CDR3: TGCGCCAGCACCCAAACCGGACGTAGCGGAATTAATGAGCAGTTCTTC. This sequence encodes CASTQTGRSGINEQFF.

This clonotype turned up a few times. A much larger clonotype is one base distant, so this may be a read error. The chain is built from TRBV4-1 and TRBJ2-7; D ambiguous. Germline loops: CDR1 MGHRA, CDR2 YSYEKL. The CDR3 contains 15 residues. The DNA of the CDR3 is TGCACCAGCAGCCCCATGATCGTATTAGCCTACGAGCAGTACTTC. The encoded protein is CTSSPMIVLAYEQYF.

Concerning this clonotype itself: The junction shows a germline mismatch at one end, possibly a read error. CDR3 sequence: CANSYSGGFGNQPQHF. CDR3 in DNA: TGTGCCAACAGTTACTCGGGGGGCTTCGGCAATCAGCCCCAGCATTTT. This chain connects TRBV6-2 or TRBV6-3 to TRBJ1-5, with a weak D call TRBD1 (6 bases). The germline V gene has CDR1 MNHEY and CDR2 SVGEGT. The CDR3 consists of 16 residues.

A note on this clonotype: No conserved phenylalanine or tryptophan is present at the end of the CDR3, so a read error is the likely explanation. The gene calls are TRBV12-3 or TRBV12-4 and TRBJ2-1; tentative D call: TRBD2 (6 bases). The V end lost 11 bases, the J end lost 4 bases, and 18 bases lay between the germline ends. This CDR3 spans 14 amino acids. The CDR3 sequence: CACGFGGFYNEQFL. DNA of the CDR3: TGTGCCTGCGGTTTTGGAGGGTTTTACAATGAGCAGTTCTTA.

In this sample, this clonotype turned up a few times. The rearrangement joins TRBV7-9 to TRBJ2-7, with 8 bases matching TRBD1. Unmatched junction bases numbered 4, after V lost 3 bases and J lost 3 bases. CDR1 is SEHNR, CDR2 FQNEAQ, per germline (reference sequence). This CDR3 comprises 14 residues. CDR3 loop: CASSFGQGIYEQYF. CDR3 DNA: TGTGCCAGCAGCTTTGGACAGGGAATCTACGAGCAGTACTTC.

Note on this clonotype: A much larger clone lies a single base off, so this may be a read error. This is likely a read error, given that the CDR3 carries no conserved phenylalanine or tryptophan at its end. The chain couples TRBV4-2 to TRBJ1-6, with a weak D call TRBD1 (5 bases). With 1 base removed from V and 8 bases from J, the gap between germline ends came to 6 bases. This CDR3 region has 13 residues. Germline V gene sequence: CDR1 LGHNA, CDR2 YNFKEQ. The CDR3 bases are TGTGCCAGCAGCCAAGGGGGCGATTCACCCCTCCACTCT. Encoded protein: CASSQGGDSPLHS.

Of note for this clonotype: Given the absence of the conserved phenylalanine or tryptophan at the CDR3 end, a read error is likely. The genes are TRBV6-1 and TRBJ1-5; D remains ambiguous. The CDR3 has 16 residues. From germline, CDR1 is MNHNS and CDR2 SASEGT. CDR3 nucleotides: TGTGTCACCCGTCGGAGCGACGGCAGTAGCAATCAGTCCCAGCATTCT. Protein sequence: CVTRRSDGSSNQSQHS.

As regards this clonotype: The germline gene is not matched at one end of the junction; a read error may be the cause. The chain employs TRBV11-3 and TRBJ1-6, with a tentative D call TRBD1 (5 bases). The V gene's germline CDR1 is SGHNT and CDR2 YENEEA. The CDR3 is 13 residues long. In DNA, the CDR3 is TGTACCAGCAGCGACGGGACGGGATCACCCCCCCACTTT. Amino acids: CTSSDGTGSPPHF. The full variable domain, its missing parts supplied by reference TRBV11-3 and TRBJ1-6, is EAGVVQSPRYKIIEKKQPVAFWCNPISGHNTLYWYLQNLGQGPELLIRYENEEAVDDSQLPKDRFSAERLKGVDSTLKIQPAELGDSAVYLCTSSDGTGSPPHFGNGTRLTVT.

The CDR3 DNA follows: TGCGCCAGCAGCCAAACAGGGGGGGGTTACAATGAGCAGTTCTTC. Its protein product is CASSQTGGGYNEQFF. The genes are TRBV4-3 and TRBJ2-1; tentative D call: TRBD1 (8 bases). Looked up from germline, CDR1 is LGHNA and CDR2 is YSLEER. CDR3 length equals 15 residues. V was clipped by 2 bases and J by 4 bases, with 12 bases between them.

This rearrangement joins TRBV28 to TRBJ2-6; D gene uncertain. Germline V CDR1 and CDR2: MDHEN, SYDVKM. This CDR3 comprises 15 residues. The V end was cut by 5 bases, the J end by 4 bases, with 12 bases between. CDR3 nucleotide sequence: TGTGCCAGCAGTCAACCGAGGTCAGGGGCCAACGTCCTGACTTTC. It translates to CASSQPRSGANVLTF.

To note about this clonotype: A junction boundary mismatches the germline segment, possibly from a read error. V usage is TRBV7-3 and J usage is TRBJ2-1; TRBD2 matches 11 bases. CDR1 is SGHTA and CDR2 is FQGTGA in the germline V gene. This CDR3 has 15 amino acids. The CDR3 spells CAGSSGTSGTNEQFF. The CDR3, as DNA: TGTGCCGGCAGCTCCGGGACTAGCGGTACCAATGAACAGTTCTTC.

Concerning this clonotype: This sequence may be a read error, since a much larger clone differs from it by one base. This chain uses TRBV6-1 with TRBJ1-5; D ambiguous. The V end lost 6 bases, the J end lost 4 bases, and 10 bases lay between the germline ends. The CDR3 totals 13 residues. CDR1 is MNHNS and CDR2 is SASEGT in the germline V gene. CDR3 amino acids: CASRDGRNQPQHF. The CDR3 bases are TGTGCCAGCAGAGACGGCAGGAATCAGCCCCAGCATTTT.

On this clonotype itself: A much larger clonotype is one base distant, so this may be a read error. The DNA for the CDR3 is TGTGCCAGCTGGGTCAGGGACCTCCCCTCCTACAATGAGCAGCTCTTC. Encoded protein: CASWVRDLPSYNEQLF. The chain is built from TRBV12-3 or TRBV12-4 and TRBJ2-1, with D possibly called TRBD1 or TRBD2 (5 bases each). The CDR3 is made up of 16 amino acids.

The J gene is TRBJ2-6, the V gene TRBV4-3; perhaps TRBD1 as D (6 bases). CDR1 is LGHNA, CDR2 YSLEER, per germline. CDR3 size: 18 residues. V lost 5 bases and J lost 14, with 31 bases in between. The chain's CDR3 is CASSRRTAHPSGADILTF. The CDR3 DNA reads as TGCGCCAGCAGCAGACGGACAGCCCACCCCTCTGGGGCCGACATCCTGACTTTC.

This clonotype was recorded many times. The chain couples TRBV6-1 to TRBJ2-2; TRBD2 matches 14 bases. The ends lost 6 bases at V and 6 bases at J; junction bases unmatched: 3. The CDR3 spans 15 residues. CDR1 MNHNS and CDR2 SASEGT come from the germline V gene. The DNA for the CDR3 is TGTGCCAGCAGAAAGGGACTAGCGGGAGCCGGGGAGCTGTTTTTT. It yields the protein CASRKGLAGAGELFF.

The chain has TRBV11-1 and TRBJ2-7, with D perhaps TRBD1 (5 bases). Germline V CDR1 and CDR2: SGHAT, FQDESV (reference sequence). Deletions cut 8 bases from V and 7 bases from J, with 18 bases between. The CDR3 spans 13 residues. The CDR3 region has the DNA TGTGCCAGCGAACGTGAAGGGGCGCAGGAGCAGTACTTC. Encoded protein: CASEREGAQEQYF.

On this clonotype itself: The junction does not match germline at one end; this may be a read error. The rearrangement uses TRBV29-1 and TRBJ1-4; TRBD1 might be the D (6 bases). CDR1 is SQVTM, CDR2 ANQGSEA, per germline. The CDR3 length is 14 residues. For the CDR3, the DNA is TGCAGTGCAGGAGGGGGGGCCGGGAACGAAAAACTGGTTTTT. It translates to CSAGGGAGNEKLVF.

As for this clonotype: The conserved phenylalanine or tryptophan normally closing the CDR3 is absent here, so this likely arose from a read error. The V and J genes are TRBV7-9 and TRBJ1-2; 10 nucleotides agree with TRBD1. V lost 5 bases and J lost 4; bases outside the gene matches: 7. CDR3 length: 15 amino acids. In germline, CDR1 is SEHNR, CDR2 FQNEAQ (reference sequence). The CDR3 region is CASSLGQGVGYGYTL. The DNA of the CDR3 is TGTGCCAGCAGCCTCGGACAGGGGGTAGGCTATGGCTACACCCTC.

On this clonotype: The junction departs from germline at one end; a sequencing error may be responsible. V gene TRBV6-1 combines with J gene TRBJ2-2; either TRBD1 or TRBD2 may supply D (5 bases each). The germline CDR1 and CDR2 sequences are MNHNS and SASEGT. This CDR3 is built from 17 residues. The CDR3 here is CASSLTRGAPNTGELFF. CDR3 sequence (DNA): TGTGCCAGCAGTTTGACAAGGGGCGCGCCGAACACCGGGGAACTGTTTTTT.

V and J are TRBV6-5 and TRBJ2-7, with D unresolved. Germline CDR1 MNHEY, CDR2 SVGAGI. V was cut by 10 bases and J by 2 bases, with 21 bases left in between. The CDR3 spans 15 residues. The CDR3 loop is CANSLRAVGTYEQYF. The CDR3 DNA reads TGTGCCAACAGCCTGCGTGCTGTGGGGACCTACGAGCAGTACTTC.

Worth noting for this clonotype: This may be a read error: a much more frequent sequence differs by one nucleotide. The chain employs TRBV6-2 or TRBV6-3 and TRBJ2-7, with 10 bases identical to TRBD2. Germline V gene sequence: CDR1 MNHEY, CDR2 SVGEGT. CDR3 length equals 14 residues. CDR3 region: CASKGTSEAYELYF. In DNA, the CDR3 is TGTGCCAGCAAAGGGACTAGCGAAGCCTACGAGCTGTACTTC.